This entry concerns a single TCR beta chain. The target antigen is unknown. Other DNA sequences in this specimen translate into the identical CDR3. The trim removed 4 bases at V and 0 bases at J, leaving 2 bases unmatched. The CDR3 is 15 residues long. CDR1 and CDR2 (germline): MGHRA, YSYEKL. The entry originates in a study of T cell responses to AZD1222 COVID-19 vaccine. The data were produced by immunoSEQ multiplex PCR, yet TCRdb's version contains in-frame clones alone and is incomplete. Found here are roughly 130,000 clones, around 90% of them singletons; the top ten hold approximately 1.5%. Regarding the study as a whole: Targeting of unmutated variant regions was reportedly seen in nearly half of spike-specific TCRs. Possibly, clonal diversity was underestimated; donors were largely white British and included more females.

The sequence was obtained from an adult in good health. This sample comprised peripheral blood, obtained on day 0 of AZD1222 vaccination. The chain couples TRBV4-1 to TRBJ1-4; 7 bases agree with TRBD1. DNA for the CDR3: TGCGCCAGCAGCCGCACAGGGGCAACTAATGAAAAACTGTTTTTT. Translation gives CASSRTGATNEKLFF.